These 27 T cell receptor beta chains share one sample of origin, sequenced in a study of control samples from healthy donors and cancer patients. The repertoire was sequenced with immunoSEQ multiplex PCR; TCRdb's copy has only in-frame clones and lacks some. The data show approximately 82,000 clones, over 85% seen once. Sample: PBMCs. These receptor sequences come from a woman between 40 and 55 years old with lung cancer.

This sequence joins TRBV5-5 and TRBJ1-2, with TRBD1 as a possible D gene (5 bases). In germline, CDR1 is SGHKS, CDR2 YYEKEE (reference sequence). This CDR3 is built from 15 residues. Trimming stripped 4 bases from V and 4 bases from J, with 17 bases between. The CDR3 bases are TGTGCCAGCAGCACCAACCGGGACCGGTTCTATGGCTACACCTTC. The encoded protein is CASSTNRDRFYGYTF.

This chain uses TRBV30 with TRBJ1-1; D is ambiguous. The CDR3 totals 12 residues. V lost 6 bases and J 5 bases, leaving 13 bases between the germline ends. Germline CDR1 GTSNPN, CDR2 SVGIG (reference sequence). DNA of the CDR3: TGTGCCTGTCGAACCGGCGGGACTGAAGCTTTCTTT. Protein product: CACRTGGTEAFF.

The chain recombines TRBV11-2 with TRBJ2-1; D is unclear. Germline loops: CDR1 SGHAT, CDR2 FQNNGV. The CDR3 covers 13 residues. V dropped 6 bases and J dropped 6 bases, with 12 bases sitting between them. The DNA of the CDR3 is TGTGCCAGCAGTCCTTGGGCCCCCAATGAGCAGTTCTTC. Translating gives CASSPWAPNEQFF.

This clone was detected only once. V usage is TRBV5-1 and J usage is TRBJ2-7, with D possibly being TRBD1 or TRBD2 (5 bases each). Trimming stripped 3 bases from V and 6 bases from J, with 13 bases between. Germline-derived CDR1 and CDR2 are SGHRS and YFSETQ. The CDR3 is 13 residues long. The CDR3 sequence is CASSSWGRGEQYF. Here the CDR3 DNA reads TGCGCCAGCAGCTCGTGGGGCCGGGGCGAGCAGTACTTC. Full variable domain (rest looked up from reference TRBV5-1 and TRBJ2-7): KAGVTQTPRYLIKTRGQQVTLSCSPISGHRSVSWYQQTPGQGLQFLFEYFSETQRNKGNFPGRFSGRQFSNSRSEMNVSTLELGDSALYLCASSSWGRGEQYFGPGTRLTVT.

Here the CDR3 reads CASSYGPLTDTQYF. The DNA for the CDR3 is TGTGCCAGCAGTTATGGACCCCTCACAGATACGCAGTATTTT. The chain couples TRBV6-5 to TRBJ2-3, with D uncertain. CDR1 is MNHEY, CDR2 SVGAGI, per germline. The length of the CDR3 is 14 residues. V was clipped by 3 bases and J by 2 bases, with 9 bases between them.

This chain joins TRBV18 and TRBJ1-4; 10 bases fit TRBD1. From germline, CDR1 is KGHSH and CDR2 LQKENI. Trimming took 6 bases from V and 7 from J; bases not matched to a gene: 8. This CDR3 has 15 residues. As DNA, the CDR3 is TGTGCCAGCTCCCTATCGGGACAGGGGAGTGAAAAACTGTTTTTT. Its protein is CASSLSGQGSEKLFF.

V gene TRBV4-2 combines with J gene TRBJ2-7; D is undetermined. The germline V gene encodes CDR1 LGHNA and CDR2 YNFKEQ. This CDR3 comprises 15 residues. Between the trimmed V and J ends, which lost 2 bases and 0 bases, there was a span of 11 bases. The CDR3 sequence is CASSQRSVSSYEQYF. The CDR3 DNA reads TGTGCCAGCAGCCAACGGTCGGTCAGCTCCTACGAGCAGTACTTC.

V usage is TRBV24-1 and J usage is TRBJ2-7, with 7 bases identical to TRBD1. This CDR3 is built from 14 residues. V gave up 3 bases and J gave up 2 bases; unmatched junction bases: 3. CDR1 KGHDR and CDR2 SFDVKD come from the germline V gene. The CDR3 nucleotides read TGTGCCACCAGTGATCGGGACAGAGCCTACGAGCAGTACTTC. Amino acids: CATSDRDRAYEQYF.

The chain combines TRBV9 with TRBJ1-3; TRBD1 matches at 7 bases. This CDR3 is 15 amino acids long. Losses at the gene ends were 4 bases for V and 3 bases for J; bases not matched to a gene: 7. Per the germline V gene, CDR1 is SGDLS and CDR2 is YYNGEE. CDR3 sequence: CASSPRQGFGNTIYF. CDR3 coding DNA: TGTGCCAGCAGCCCCCGACAGGGATTTGGAAACACCATATATTTT.

The chain has TRBV18 and TRBJ1-2, with 11 bases lining up with TRBD1. After removal of 5 bases from V and 2 bases from J, the junction contained 4 bases not matched to a gene. CDR1 and CDR2 (germline): KGHSH, LQKENI. This CDR3 contains 15 residues. CDR3 region: CASSRGQGANYGYTF. The CDR3 DNA follows: TGTGCCAGCTCAAGAGGACAGGGGGCCAACTATGGCTACACCTTC.

The chain joins TRBV11-2 to TRBJ2-3, with TRBD1 matching 9 bases. The V and J ends lost 1 base and 0 bases, in that order; junction bases with no gene match: 2. The V gene's germline CDR1 is SGHAT and CDR2 FQNNGV. The CDR3 is made up of 16 amino acids. The CDR3: CASSLGGQGSTDTQYF. The CDR3 region has the DNA TGTGCCAGCAGCTTAGGTGGACAGGGGAGCACAGATACGCAGTATTTT.

In its sample, this clone was seen once. The gene calls are TRBV11-2 and TRBJ1-1; no definite D call. The CDR3 is 11 amino acids. Germline V gene data show CDR1 as SGHAT and CDR2 as FQNNGV. V was pared by 5 bases and J by 7 bases, with 8 bases between. CDR3 nucleotides: TGTGCCAGCAGCCGCACCCTTGAAGCTTTCTTT. It is translated as CASSRTLEAFF. The full variable domain, completed using reference TRBV11-2 and TRBJ1-1, is EAGVAQSPRYKIIEKRQSVAFWCNPISGHATLYWYQQILGQGPKLLIQFQNNGVVDDSQLPKDRFSAERLKGVDSTLKIQPAKLEDSAVYLCASSRTLEAFFGQGTRLTVV.

This chain links TRBV5-6 with TRBJ2-7; tentatively, D is TRBD2 (5 bases). Germline values: CDR1 SGHDT, CDR2 YYEEEE. V lost 4 bases, J lost 9 bases, and 20 bases lay in between. The CDR3 is 14 amino acids. The CDR3 reads CASSPGWASQGQYF. The CDR3 coding sequence is TGTGCCAGCAGCCCGGGATGGGCGTCCCAAGGGCAGTACTTC.

V usage is TRBV12-1 and J usage is TRBJ2-5; the table calls TRBD2, which could not be checked here. TRBV12-1 is recorded as a pseudogene. The CDR3 has 23 amino acids. CDR3 residues: CASSDRRREELAGGEKDLETQYF. The CDR3 DNA is TGTGCCAGCAGCGATAGACGACGAGAGGAGCTAGCGGGGGGAGAGAAAGATCTAGAGACCCAGTACTTC.

The chain employs TRBV27 and TRBJ2-6; unclear D gene. CDR3 size: 17 residues. Germline V CDR1 and CDR2: MNHEY, SMNVEV (reference sequence). V dropped 2 bases and J dropped 0 bases, with 11 bases sitting between them. CDR3 sequence: CASSLGTPLSGANVLTF. The CDR3 DNA follows: TGTGCCAGCAGTTTAGGCACCCCCCTCTCTGGGGCCAACGTCCTGACTTTC. The full variable domain, in which reference TRBV27 and TRBJ2-6 provide the parts outside the CDR3, is EAQVTQNPRYLITVTGKKLTVTCSQNMNHEYMSWYRQDPGLGLRQIYYSMNVEVTDKGDVPEGYKVSRKEKRNFPLILESPSPNQTSLYFCASSLGTPLSGANVLTFGAGSRLTVL.

V usage is TRBV14 and J usage is TRBJ1-2; 9 positions agree with TRBD1. CDR3 length equals 13 residues. Unmatched junction bases numbered 5, after V lost 4 bases and J lost 8 bases. Germline V gene sequence: CDR1 SGHDN, CDR2 FVKESK. CDR3 loop: CASSPRTGDGYTF. As DNA, the CDR3 is TGTGCCAGCAGCCCCCGGACAGGGGACGGCTACACCTTC.

The rearrangement uses TRBV9 and TRBJ1-2; 7 bases align to TRBD1. Germline assignment: CDR1 SGDLS and CDR2 YYNGEE. The CDR3 is 15 amino acids. V lost 0 bases, J lost 4 bases, and 6 bases stayed unmatched. CDR3 nucleotide sequence: TGTGCCAGCAGCGTAGGGGGACAGCGAGGCTATGGCTACACCTTC. Translated, it gives CASSVGGQRGYGYTF.

The rearrangement links TRBV28 to TRBJ1-5; possible D gene TRBD1, 6 bases. The length of the CDR3 is 15 residues. Germline CDR1 and CDR2: MDHEN and SYDVKM. Trimming removed 5 bases from V and 4 bases from J, with 15 bases in between. The CDR3 DNA follows: TGTGCCAGCAGTCGCTACTCCGGGACAAATCAGCCCCAGCATTTT. Protein product: CASSRYSGTNQPQHF.

V usage is TRBV4-1 and J usage is TRBJ2-3, with TRBD2 matching 8 bases. The CDR3 is 15 residues long. Losses at the gene ends were 1 base for V and 2 bases for J; bases not matched to a gene: 2. Germline V CDR1 and CDR2: MGHRA, YSYEKL. The chain's CDR3 is CASSQVGLDTDTQYF. In DNA form, the CDR3 reads TGCGCCAGCAGCCAAGTGGGACTAGACACAGATACGCAGTATTTT.

V usage is TRBV3-1 (or the pseudogene TRBV3-2) and J usage is TRBJ2-5, with 10 bases matching TRBD1. CDR1 is LGHDT and CDR2 is YNNKEL in the germline V gene (reference sequence). CDR3 length equals 16 residues. The V gene end was trimmed by 4 bases and the J gene end by 2 bases; junction bases not matched to a gene: 7. The CDR3: CASSLRDRGEQETQYF. The CDR3 coding sequence is TGTGCCAGCAGCCTCCGGGACAGGGGAGAACAAGAGACCCAGTACTTC.

The CDR3 coding sequence is TGTGCCAGCAGTGAGTTTAGCGGGGGGCCCCTAGCCAAAAACATTCAGTACTTC. It is translated as CASSEFSGGPLAKNIQYF. The chain carries TRBV2 and TRBJ2-4, with 10 nucleotides matching TRBD2. Germline-derived CDR1 and CDR2 are SNHLY and FYNNEI. The CDR3 contains 18 residues. The J segment lost 0 bases and the V segment lost 3 bases, leaving 8 bases of the junction unmatched. Combining the CDR3 with reference TRBV2 and TRBJ2-4 gives the whole variable domain EPEVTQTPSHQVTQMGQEVILRCVPISNHLYFYWYRQILGQKVEFLVSFYNNEISEKSEIFDDQFSVERPDGSNFTLKIRSTKLEDSAMYFCASSEFSGGPLAKNIQYFGAGTRLSVL.

The CDR3 is CASSEATKTQYF. In DNA, the CDR3 is TGTGCCAGCAGTGAAGCGACTAAGACCCAGTACTTC. The chain links TRBV3-1 (or the pseudogene TRBV3-2) to TRBJ2-5; TRBD2 might be the D (5 bases). Germline CDR1 LGHDT, CDR2 YNNKEL (reference sequence). Trimming pared 6 bases from V and 6 bases from J, leaving 11 bases between. This CDR3 has 12 residues.

The gene calls are TRBV3-1 (or the pseudogene TRBV3-2) and TRBJ2-4, with TRBD2 matching over 9 bases. This CDR3 is 17 amino acids long. With V trimmed by 1 base and J by 0 bases, 4 bases remained unmatched. The germline gives CDR1 LGHDT, CDR2 YNNKEL (reference sequence). The chain's CDR3 is CASSQAGLALAKNIQYF. Written as DNA, the CDR3 is TGTGCCAGCAGCCAAGCAGGACTAGCGCTAGCCAAAAACATTCAGTACTTC.

In this sample, this clone turned up once. The chain couples TRBV2 to TRBJ2-1; 11 nucleotides line up with TRBD2. CDR3 size: 17 residues. Trimming removed 8 bases from V and 6 bases from J; junction bases left unmatched: 15. Per the germline V gene, CDR1 is SNHLY and CDR2 is FYNNEI. The CDR3: CASRPLLAGGLGNEQFF. The CDR3 nucleotides read TGTGCCAGCCGCCCCCTCCTAGCGGGGGGCCTGGGCAATGAGCAGTTCTTC.

A single count supports this clone. The CDR3 DNA reads TGCGCCAGCATTCCAACGGGACAGAGTACTAGCGGGGACGTAGATACGCAGTATTTT. Translated, it gives CASIPTGQSTSGDVDTQYF. This rearrangement joins TRBV10-1 to TRBJ2-3, with 10 bases identical to TRBD2. The germline V gene has CDR1 WNHNN and CDR2 SYGVQD (reference sequence). V lost 7 bases to trimming and J lost 5 bases; unmatched junction nucleotides: 21. CDR3 size: 19 residues.

The chain is built from TRBV30 and TRBJ1-1; a possible D gene is TRBD1 (6 bases). The V and J ends lost 5 bases and 0 bases respectively, with 16 bases between them. In germline, CDR1 is GTSNPN, CDR2 SVGIG (reference sequence). The CDR3 is 15 residues long. CDR3: CAWEFGTSMNTEAFF. CDR3 bases: TGTGCCTGGGAGTTTGGGACATCCATGAACACTGAAGCTTTCTTT.

Of note for this clone: The sample contains more than one DNA sequence encoding this CDR3. The genes are TRBV2 and TRBJ2-5; TRBD2 matches 9 bases. The trim removed 6 bases at V and 5 bases at J, leaving 7 bases unmatched. Germline V gives CDR1 SNHLY, CDR2 FYNNEI. The CDR3 spans 14 residues. The CDR3 DNA follows: TGTGCCAGCAGCTTAGCGGGGGTAGGGGAGACCCAGTACTTC. Its translation is CASSLAGVGETQYF.